This T cell receptor (beta chain) was captured by sequencing in a study of T cell changes during pregnancy in multiple sclerosis. The assay was immunoSEQ multiplex PCR, and TCRdb's table has in-frame clones only and misses some. The sample carries about 42,000 clones, about 85% recorded once. This CDR3 has 16 amino acids. V lost 5 bases and J 8 bases, leaving 22 bases between the germline ends. Germline V CDR1 and CDR2: SGHKS, YYEKEE (reference sequence). This clonotype was sampled from a female donor with multiple sclerosis, enrolled in a pregnancy study. The material sequenced was CD4+ T cells from peripheral blood mononuclear cells, taken after pregnancy. The chain employs TRBV5-5 and TRBJ1-4; D possibly corresponds to TRBD1 (5 bases). The CDR3 loop reads CASRRWLTDGEEKLFF. In nucleotides, the CDR3 is TGTGCCAGCAGGAGGTGGTTGACAGACGGAGAAGAAAAACTGTTTTTT.